Below, 10 T cell receptor beta chains from the same sample are listed, as sequenced in a study of blood T cell repertoires in COVID-19 (dated by TCRdb to about 2020). Libraries were constructed by the immunoSEQ multiplex PCR assay. TCRdb mirrors the immuneACCESS table, restricted to in-frame sequences. Some clones are absent from its copies; in checked studies, under half trace to an unresolved V gene, and the reason for the others is unknown. The sample table records 150,000 or so clones; around nine tenths of these occur just once. Clones ranked in the top ten supply around 0.63% of the sample. Sequencing input: peripheral blood. These receptors were collected from a man in his 60s with COVID-19, enrolled during active disease.

The CDR3 nucleotides are TGCGCCAGCAGCCAACCAAGCGTCGGGCTACGGGGAGGCTACACCTTC. This encodes CASSQPSVGLRGGYTF. This sequence joins TRBV4-1 and TRBJ1-2, with D unclear. This CDR3 has 16 residues. V was clipped by 2 bases and J by 8 bases, with 21 bases between them. Looked up from germline, CDR1 is MGHRA and CDR2 is YSYEKL.

This clone has only a few counts. The gene calls are TRBV18 and TRBJ1-2; the D is unclear. The CDR3 length is 14 residues. Between the trimmed V and J ends, which lost 3 bases and 4 bases, there was a span of 12 bases. The germline gives CDR1 KGHSH, CDR2 LQKENI. In DNA, the CDR3 is TGTGCCAGCTCACCGTCCCGGGGAGGCTATGGCTACACCTTC. Residues: CASSPSRGGYGYTF.

V and J are TRBV24-1 and TRBJ2-5; the match to TRBD2 covers 10 bases. Germline V lookup: CDR1 KGHDR, CDR2 SFDVKD. The CDR3 is 16 residues long. The junction had 5 bases not matched to a gene; V was cut back by 0 bases and J by 5 bases. Here the CDR3 reads CATSDLASGSWETQYF. Written as DNA, the CDR3 is TGTGCCACCAGTGATTTGGCTAGCGGGAGCTGGGAGACCCAGTACTTC.

This clone appeared once. In DNA, the CDR3 is TGTGCCAGCAGCGCCCAGGGGATGCCTGGCTACACCTTC. Translating gives CASSAQGMPGYTF. The rearrangement links TRBV9 to TRBJ1-2, with D possibly being TRBD1 (6 bases). Trimming removed 3 bases from V and 7 bases from J, with 13 bases in between. The germline V gene encodes CDR1 SGDLS and CDR2 YYNGEE. This CDR3 comprises 13 residues.

The chain is built from TRBV14 and TRBJ1-1, with 8 positions matching TRBD1. After removal of 3 bases from V and 11 bases from J, the junction contained 8 bases not matched to a gene. Germline V CDR1 and CDR2: SGHDN, FVKESK. The CDR3 consists of 13 residues. The DNA for the CDR3 is TGTGCCAGCAGCCATAGGACAGGGATCGTGGCTTTCTTT. Translated: CASSHRTGIVAFF. Complete variable domain (other parts from reference TRBV14 and TRBJ1-1): EAGVTQFPSHSVIEKGQTVTLRCDPISGHDNLYWYRRVMGKEIKFLLHFVKESKQDESGMPNNRFLAERTGGTYSTLKVQPAELEDSGVYFCASSHRTGIVAFFGQGTRLTVV.

The chain employs TRBV11-3 and TRBJ2-5; no clear D gene. The assigned J gene may be wrong: the sequence end matches TRBJ2-7 better. Per germline, CDR1 SGHNT and CDR2 YENEEA. The CDR3 sequence is 11 residues long. CDR3: CASSLVYEQYF. The CDR3 DNA follows: TGTGCCAGCAGCTTGGTATACGAGCAGTACTTC.

Only a few counts were recorded for this clone. The chain has TRBV7-6 and TRBJ2-7; D unresolved. V shed 6 bases and J shed 4 bases, with 19 bases lying between them. The CDR3 is 15 amino acids. Germline CDR1 reads SGHVS; CDR2 reads FNYEAQ. The CDR3 region is CASSPVTKRPYEQYF. DNA of the CDR3: TGTGCCAGCAGTCCCGTTACCAAGAGGCCTTACGAGCAGTACTTC.

The V gene is TRBV13, the J gene TRBJ1-1, with TRBD1 identical over 7 bases. This CDR3 has 14 residues. Germline trimming cut 6 bases from V and 0 bases from J; bases unmatched to any gene: 4. Germline V gene data show CDR1 as PRHDT and CDR2 as FYEKMQ (reference sequence). The CDR3 DNA is TGTGCCAGCAGAGGGGGCGGGTTGAACACTGAAGCTTTCTTT. Its protein is CASRGGGLNTEAFF.

The chain recombines TRBV4-3 with TRBJ2-1; 14 bases match TRBD2. The germline CDR1 and CDR2 sequences are LGHNA and YSLEER. With 3 bases clipped from V and 10 bases from J, the junction kept 8 bases outside the gene matches. This CDR3 is 16 amino acids long. The CDR3 loop is CASSQEGTSGRIEQFF. CDR3 nucleotide sequence: TGCGCCAGCAGCCAGGAAGGGACTAGCGGGAGAATCGAGCAGTTCTTC.

This clone was seen a handful of times. The chain joins TRBV11-2 to TRBJ1-3; D remains ambiguous. The CDR3 is made up of 18 amino acids. CDR1 is SGHAT and CDR2 is FQNNGV in the germline V gene. V was shortened by 5 bases and J by 0 bases, with 20 bases between the two germline ends. The CDR3 DNA reads as TGTGCCAGCAGCATCCTAGCAGGCCGGACTTTCTCTGGAAACACCATATATTTT. This gives the protein CASSILAGRTFSGNTIYF.